A single sample is the source of the 9 T cell receptor beta chains below, sequenced in a study of CD4 T cells in relation to SARS-CoV-2 and coronaviruses. The assay was immunoSEQ multiplex PCR, and TCRdb's table has in-frame clones only and misses some. The data contain 9,500 to 12,000 clones, around 80% of them singletons. Before the COVID-19 pandemic, during about 2011-2019, CD4+ T cells were taken from unexposed donors. The cells were cultured for about 10 days before CD4+ T cells were isolated. Their antigens are not known. Source material: CD4+ T cells from PBMCs, cultured in vitro. Receptors originate from a human donor in good health.

This chain joins TRBV12-3 or TRBV12-4 and TRBJ1-2, with 7 bases fitting TRBD1. V lost 6 bases and J lost 3; bases outside the gene matches: 1. This CDR3 is built from 12 residues. CDR3 DNA: TGTGCCAGCAGGGGACAGTACTATGGCTACACCTTC. Amino acid sequence: CASRGQYYGYTF.

The chain joins TRBV11-2 to TRBJ2-1; the D gene is possibly TRBD2 (5 bases). This CDR3 is 19 amino acids long. Looked up from germline, CDR1 is SGHAT and CDR2 is FQNNGV. The ends were cut back, 2 bases at V and 1 base at J, with 21 bases in the middle. CDR3 nucleotides: TGTGCCAGCAGCTTACGGGAAATCTTAGTTAAAGGGTCCTACAATGAGCAGTTCTTC. Its protein product is CASSLREILVKGSYNEQFF.

The rearrangement uses TRBV28 and TRBJ2-6, with D hard to call. This CDR3 region has 18 residues. Trimming stripped 7 bases from V and 0 bases from J, with 19 bases between. The germline V gene encodes CDR1 MDHEN and CDR2 SYDVKM. CDR3 sequence: CASTLGRVINSGANVLTF. The CDR3 DNA is TGTGCCAGCACCTTGGGTAGGGTGATAAACTCTGGGGCCAACGTCCTGACTTTC.

The CDR3 DNA reads TGTGCCAGCAGCTTGGGCGGGACCGCGGCCTACAATGAGCAGTTCTTC. Translating gives CASSLGGTAAYNEQFF. The chain has TRBV5-4 and TRBJ2-1, with D possibly TRBD2 on 6 matching bases. CDR3 length: 16 amino acids. V lost 0 bases to trimming and J lost 2 bases, with 12 bases between them. CDR1 and CDR2 from the germline V gene are SGHNT and YYREEE (reference sequence).

This clone was found once. The CDR3 sequence is CASSLGDTDTQYF. CDR3 bases: TGTGCCAGCAGCCTAGGAGACACAGATACGCAGTATTTT. V is TRBV21-1 and J is TRBJ2-3; TRBD2, the table's D call, was not compared with the DNA. TRBV21-1 is marked as a pseudogene. The CDR3 length is 13 residues.

J is TRBJ1-1 and V is TRBV12-5; TRBD1 might be the D (5 bases). The CDR3 is 13 residues long. In germline, CDR1 is LGHNT, CDR2 FRNRAP. Trimming stripped 6 bases from V and 7 bases from J, with 15 bases between. For the CDR3, the DNA is TGTGCTAGTGGCCCCGGGGGGACTCGTGAAGCTTTCTTT. Its protein is CASGPGGTREAFF.

CDR3 residues: CASSLQGKETQYF. The CDR3 region has the DNA TGTGCCAGCAGTCTTCAGGGGAAAGAGACCCAGTACTTC. The chain employs TRBV6-2 or TRBV6-3 and TRBJ2-5; a possible D gene is TRBD1 (6 bases). V lost 5 bases and J lost 3, with 10 bases in between. This CDR3 has 13 amino acids. CDR1 is MNHEY, CDR2 SVGEGT, per germline.

The chain uses TRBV5-1 and TRBJ2-3, with D possibly TRBD2 on 7 matching bases. CDR1 SGHRS and CDR2 YFSETQ come from the germline V gene. Trimming stripped 4 bases from V and 4 bases from J, with 13 bases between. The CDR3 totals 14 residues. The CDR3 spells CASSELGGADTQYF. The DNA for the CDR3 is TGCGCCAGCAGCGAACTAGGGGGGGCAGATACGCAGTATTTT.

The chain is built from TRBV11-3 and TRBJ2-7; D possibly uses TRBD1 or TRBD2 (5 bases each). Germline CDR1 reads SGHNT; CDR2 reads YENEEA. The length of the CDR3 is 12 residues. Trimming removed 5 bases at V and 9 bases at J, with 14 bases between. Written as DNA, the CDR3 is TGTGCCAGCAGCCAGAGGGGTTCGGTGCAGTACTTC. This sequence encodes CASSQRGSVQYF. Together with reference TRBV11-3 and TRBJ2-7, the CDR3 gives the full variable domain: EAGVVQSPRYKIIEKKQPVAFWCNPISGHNTLYWYLQNLGQGPELLIRYENEEAVDDSQLPKDRFSAERLKGVDSTLKIQPAELGDSAVYLCASSQRGSVQYFGPGTRLTVT.